This T cell receptor beta chain was documented in a study of regulatory T cells in long-lasting Graves disease. Study-wide results and caveats: Persistent disease showed a preference for TRBV28, TRBJ1-2 and TRBJ2-5.

In building TCR beta libraries, iRepertoire HTBI primers were used together with Arm-PCR of CDR3 regions. From the multiplex PCR reads, TCRdb called clonotypes with MiXCR, one entry per CDR3 protein. Among more than 450,000 distinct CDR3 sequences listed, 15% to 20% were seen once. Noted time point: newly diagnosed GD, antithyroid drugs for less than 3 months. Isolated PBMC RNA provided the starting material for the TCR library. Patients were from an endocrinology department in Xi'an, China. This CDR3 is 14 amino acids long. The V end lost 4 bases, the J end lost 0 bases, and 10 bases lay between the germline ends. CDR1 MNHNS and CDR2 SASEGT come from the germline V gene. This clonotype was counted at least ten times. The antigen is undetermined. These records were also assigned to another study, of T cells in Graves' hyperthyroidism and ophthalmopathy. That paper states: Every diagnosis used clinical symptoms, serum thyroxine and TRAb, thyroid ultrasound and orbital computed tomography.

The source of this sequence is a man aged 40-50 years with Graves disease. Source: peripheral blood mononuclear cells (PBMCs), taken at new diagnosis, from a patient treated with antithyroid drugs. J is TRBJ2-7 and V is TRBV6-1, with D perhaps matching TRBD1 or TRBD2 (5 bases each). CDR3 coding DNA: TGTGCCAGCAGTGCTTGGGACGGCTCCTACGAGCAGTACTTC. This codes for CASSAWDGSYEQYF.